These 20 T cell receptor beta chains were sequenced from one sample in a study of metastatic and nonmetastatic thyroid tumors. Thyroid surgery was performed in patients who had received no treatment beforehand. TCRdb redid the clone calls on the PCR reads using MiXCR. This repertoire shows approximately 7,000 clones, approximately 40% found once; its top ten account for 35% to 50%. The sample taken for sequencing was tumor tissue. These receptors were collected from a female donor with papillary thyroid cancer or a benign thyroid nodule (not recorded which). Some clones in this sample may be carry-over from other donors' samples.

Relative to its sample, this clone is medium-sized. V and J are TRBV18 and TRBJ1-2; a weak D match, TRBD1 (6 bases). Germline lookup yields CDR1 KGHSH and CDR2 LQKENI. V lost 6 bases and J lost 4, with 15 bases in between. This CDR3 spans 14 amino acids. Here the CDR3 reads CASSGDRPIYGYTF. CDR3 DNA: TGTGCCAGCTCGGGTGACAGGCCGATCTATGGCTACACCTTC.

The DNA for the CDR3 is TGTGCCAGCGCTCATACTAGCGGGAGAAGCGAGCAGTACTTC. Translated: CASAHTSGRSEQYF. The chain joins TRBV12-3 or TRBV12-4 to TRBJ2-7, with TRBD2 matching 11 bases. This CDR3 spans 14 amino acids. V shed 8 bases, J shed 6 bases, and the junction held 9 bases outside the gene matches.

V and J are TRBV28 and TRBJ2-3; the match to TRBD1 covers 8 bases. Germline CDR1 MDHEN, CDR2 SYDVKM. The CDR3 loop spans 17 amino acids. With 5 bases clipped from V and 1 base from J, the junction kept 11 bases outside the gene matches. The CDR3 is CASSLSTYRGGTDTQYF. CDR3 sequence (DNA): TGTGCCAGCAGTCTCTCCACATACAGGGGGGGCACAGATACGCAGTATTTT.

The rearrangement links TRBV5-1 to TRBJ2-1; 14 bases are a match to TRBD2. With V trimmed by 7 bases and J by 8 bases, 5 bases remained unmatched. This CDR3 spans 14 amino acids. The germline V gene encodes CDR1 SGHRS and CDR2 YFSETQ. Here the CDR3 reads CASGSTSGRDEQFF. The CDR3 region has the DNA TGCGCCAGCGGATCGACTAGCGGGAGGGATGAGCAGTTCTTC. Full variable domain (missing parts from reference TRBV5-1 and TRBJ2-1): KAGVTQTPRYLIKTRGQQVTLSCSPISGHRSVSWYQQTPGQGLQFLFEYFSETQRNKGNFPGRFSGRQFSNSRSEMNVSTLELGDSALYLCASGSTSGRDEQFFGPGTRLTVL.

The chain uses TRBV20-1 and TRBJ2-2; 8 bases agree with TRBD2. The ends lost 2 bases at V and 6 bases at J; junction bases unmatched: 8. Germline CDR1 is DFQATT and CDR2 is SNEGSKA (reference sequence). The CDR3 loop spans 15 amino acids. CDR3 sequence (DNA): TGCAGTGCTAGATCTTGGCGGGGGGTAGCCGGGGAGCTGTTTTTT. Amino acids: CSARSWRGVAGELFF.

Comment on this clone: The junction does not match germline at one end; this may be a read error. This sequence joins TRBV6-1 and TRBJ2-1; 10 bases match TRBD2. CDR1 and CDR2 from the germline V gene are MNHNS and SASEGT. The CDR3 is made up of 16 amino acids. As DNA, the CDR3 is TGTGCCAGCAGAGAAGTAGCGGGAGGACGGTACAATGAGCAGTTCTTC. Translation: CASREVAGGRYNEQFF.

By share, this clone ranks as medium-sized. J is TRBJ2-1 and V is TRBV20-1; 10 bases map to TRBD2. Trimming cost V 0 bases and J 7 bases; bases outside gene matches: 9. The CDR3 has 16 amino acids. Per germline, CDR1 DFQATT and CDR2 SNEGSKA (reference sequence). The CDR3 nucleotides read TGCAGTGCTAGAGATCGGGGTAGCGGGAGGTGGAATGAGCAGTTCTTC. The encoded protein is CSARDRGSGRWNEQFF.

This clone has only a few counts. The CDR3 DNA reads TGTGCCTCGGGGGTCTCTGGAAACACCATATATTTT. It encodes CASGVSGNTIYF. The chain is built from TRBV6-1 and TRBJ1-3, with D possibly TRBD1 on 5 matching bases. The CDR3 consists of 12 residues. V was cut by 11 bases and J by 0 bases, with 8 bases left in between. The germline V gene encodes CDR1 MNHNS and CDR2 SASEGT.

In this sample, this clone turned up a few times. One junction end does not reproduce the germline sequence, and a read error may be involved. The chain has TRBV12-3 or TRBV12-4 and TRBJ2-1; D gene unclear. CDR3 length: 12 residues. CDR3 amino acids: CASRTDANEQLF. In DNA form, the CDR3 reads TGTGCCAGCAGGACCGACGCCAATGAGCAGTTATTC.

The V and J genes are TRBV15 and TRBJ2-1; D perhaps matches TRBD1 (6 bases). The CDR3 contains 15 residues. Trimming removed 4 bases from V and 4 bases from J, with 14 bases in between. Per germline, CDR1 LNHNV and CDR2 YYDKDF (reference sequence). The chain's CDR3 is CATSIKGQNYNEQFF. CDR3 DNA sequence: TGTGCCACCAGCATTAAAGGACAGAATTACAATGAGCAGTTCTTC.

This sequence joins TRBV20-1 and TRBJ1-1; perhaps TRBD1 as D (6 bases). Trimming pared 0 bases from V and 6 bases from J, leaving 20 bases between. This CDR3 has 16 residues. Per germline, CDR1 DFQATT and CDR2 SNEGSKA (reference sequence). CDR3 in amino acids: CSARDPGGGSYSEAFF. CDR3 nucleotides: TGCAGTGCTAGAGACCCGGGCGGGGGCAGTTATTCTGAAGCTTTCTTT.

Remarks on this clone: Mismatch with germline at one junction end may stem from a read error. CDR3 sequence reads: CASSMGDEAFF. DNA for the CDR3: TGTGCCAGCAGTATGGGCGACGAAGCTTTCTTC. This rearrangement joins TRBV7-9 to TRBJ1-1; D unresolved. From germline, CDR1 is SEHNR and CDR2 FQNEAQ (reference sequence). The CDR3 is 11 amino acids.

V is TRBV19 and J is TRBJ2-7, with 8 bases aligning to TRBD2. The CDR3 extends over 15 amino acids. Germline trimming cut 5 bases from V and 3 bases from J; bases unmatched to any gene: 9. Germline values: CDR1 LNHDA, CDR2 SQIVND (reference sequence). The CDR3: CASSLPGLGVYEQYF. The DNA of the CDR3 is TGTGCCAGTAGTCTACCGGGACTAGGCGTCTACGAGCAGTACTTC. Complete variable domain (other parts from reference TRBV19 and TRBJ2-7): DGGITQSPKYLFRKEGQNVTLSCEQNLNHDAMYWYRQDPGQGLRLIYYSQIVNDFQKGDIAEGYSVSREKKESFPLTVTSAQKNPTAFYLCASSLPGLGVYEQYFGPGTRLTVT.

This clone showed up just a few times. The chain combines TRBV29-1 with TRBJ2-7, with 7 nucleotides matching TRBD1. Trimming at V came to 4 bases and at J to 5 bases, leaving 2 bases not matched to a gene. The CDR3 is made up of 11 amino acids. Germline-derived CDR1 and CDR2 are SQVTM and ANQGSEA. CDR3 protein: CSVGQGDEQYF. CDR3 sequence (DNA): TGCAGCGTTGGGCAGGGGGACGAGCAGTACTTC.

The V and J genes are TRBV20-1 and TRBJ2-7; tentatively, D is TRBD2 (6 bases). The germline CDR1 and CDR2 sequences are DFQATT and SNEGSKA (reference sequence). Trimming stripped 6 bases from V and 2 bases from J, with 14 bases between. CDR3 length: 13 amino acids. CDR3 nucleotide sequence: TGCAGTGCCGGAGGACGGGGGACCTACGAGCAGTACTTC. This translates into CSAGGRGTYEQYF.

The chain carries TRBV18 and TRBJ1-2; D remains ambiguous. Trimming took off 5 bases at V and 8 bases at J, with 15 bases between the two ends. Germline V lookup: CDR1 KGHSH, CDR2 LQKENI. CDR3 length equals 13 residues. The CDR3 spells CASSETADNGYTF. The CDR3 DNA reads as TGTGCCAGCTCAGAGACCGCCGATAACGGCTACACCTTC.

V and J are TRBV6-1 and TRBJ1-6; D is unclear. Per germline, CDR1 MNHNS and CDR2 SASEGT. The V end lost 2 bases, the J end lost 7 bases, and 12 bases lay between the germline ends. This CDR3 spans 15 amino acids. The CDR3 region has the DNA TGTGCCAGCAGTGAAATAAGCAACCCAAATTCACCCCTCCACTTT. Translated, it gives CASSEISNPNSPLHF.

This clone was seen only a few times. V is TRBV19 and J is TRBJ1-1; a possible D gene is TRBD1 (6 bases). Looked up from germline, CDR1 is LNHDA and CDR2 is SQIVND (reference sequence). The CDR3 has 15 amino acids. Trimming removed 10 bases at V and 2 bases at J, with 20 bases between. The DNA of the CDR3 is TGTGCCATCAAGGGTCAGGGGTGGGGAAACACTGAAGCTTTCTTT. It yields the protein CAIKGQGWGNTEAFF.

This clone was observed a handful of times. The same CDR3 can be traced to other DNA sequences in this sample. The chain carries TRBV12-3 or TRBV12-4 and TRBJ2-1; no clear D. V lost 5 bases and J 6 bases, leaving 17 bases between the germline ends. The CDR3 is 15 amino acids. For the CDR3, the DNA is TGTGCCAGCAGTCTAGGCGGTGGTACTCGCAATGAGCAGTTCTTC. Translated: CASSLGGGTRNEQFF.

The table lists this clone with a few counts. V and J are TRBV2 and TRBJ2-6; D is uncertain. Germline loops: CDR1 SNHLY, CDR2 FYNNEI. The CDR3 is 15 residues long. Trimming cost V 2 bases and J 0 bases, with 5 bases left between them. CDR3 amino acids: CASSERSSGANVLTF. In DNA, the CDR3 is TGTGCCAGCAGTGAAAGAAGCTCTGGGGCCAACGTCCTGACTTTC.